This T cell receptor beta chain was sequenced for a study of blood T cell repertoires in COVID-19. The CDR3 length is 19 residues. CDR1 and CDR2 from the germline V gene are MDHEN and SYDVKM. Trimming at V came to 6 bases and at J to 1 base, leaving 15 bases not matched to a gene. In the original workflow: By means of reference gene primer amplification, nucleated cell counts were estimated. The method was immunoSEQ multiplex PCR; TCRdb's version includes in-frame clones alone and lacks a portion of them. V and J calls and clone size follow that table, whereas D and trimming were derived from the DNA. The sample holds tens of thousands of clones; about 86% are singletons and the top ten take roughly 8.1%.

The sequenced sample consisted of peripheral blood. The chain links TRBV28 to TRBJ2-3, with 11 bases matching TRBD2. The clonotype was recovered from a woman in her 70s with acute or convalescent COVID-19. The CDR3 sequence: CASSWGSGRAILRTDTQYF. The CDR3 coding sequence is TGTGCCAGCAGCTGGGGTAGCGGGAGGGCCATCCTACGCACAGATACGCAGTATTTT.